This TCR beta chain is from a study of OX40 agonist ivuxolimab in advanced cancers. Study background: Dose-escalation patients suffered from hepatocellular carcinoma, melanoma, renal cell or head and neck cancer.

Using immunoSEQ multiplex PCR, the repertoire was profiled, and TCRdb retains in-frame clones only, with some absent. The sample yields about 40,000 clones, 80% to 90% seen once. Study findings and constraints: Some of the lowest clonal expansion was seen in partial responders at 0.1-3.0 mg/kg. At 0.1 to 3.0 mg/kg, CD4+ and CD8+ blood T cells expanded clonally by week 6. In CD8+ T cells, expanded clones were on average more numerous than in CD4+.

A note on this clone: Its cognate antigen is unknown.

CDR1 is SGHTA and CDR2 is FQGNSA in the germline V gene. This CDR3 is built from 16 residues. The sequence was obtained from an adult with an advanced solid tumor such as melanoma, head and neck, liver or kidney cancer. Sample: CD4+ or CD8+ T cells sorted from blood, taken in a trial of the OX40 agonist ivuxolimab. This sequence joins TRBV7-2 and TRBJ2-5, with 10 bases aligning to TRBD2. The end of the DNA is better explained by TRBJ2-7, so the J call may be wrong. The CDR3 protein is CASSLVLQAGGPEQYF. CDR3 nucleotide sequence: TGTGCCAGCAGCTTAGTTCTCCAAGCGGGGGGGCCCGAGCAGTACTTC.